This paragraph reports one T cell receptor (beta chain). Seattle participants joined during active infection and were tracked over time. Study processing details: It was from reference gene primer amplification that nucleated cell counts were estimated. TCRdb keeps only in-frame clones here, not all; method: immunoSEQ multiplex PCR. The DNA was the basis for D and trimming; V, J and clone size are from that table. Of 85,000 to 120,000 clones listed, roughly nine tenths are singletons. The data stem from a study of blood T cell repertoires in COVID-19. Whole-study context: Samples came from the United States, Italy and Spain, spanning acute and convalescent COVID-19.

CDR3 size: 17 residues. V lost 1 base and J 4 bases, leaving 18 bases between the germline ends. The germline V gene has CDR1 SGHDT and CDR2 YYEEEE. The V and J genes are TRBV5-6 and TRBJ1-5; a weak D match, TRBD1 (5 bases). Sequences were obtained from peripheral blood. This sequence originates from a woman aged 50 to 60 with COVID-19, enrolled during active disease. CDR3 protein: CASSLKSGRAWNQPQHF. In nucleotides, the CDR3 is TGTGCCAGCAGCTTGAAGTCTGGCAGGGCTTGGAATCAGCCCCAGCATTTT.